This is a list of T cell receptor beta chains from one sample in a study of T-cell memory formation after mild COVID-19. From the 5' RACE reads, TCRdb called clonotypes with MiXCR, one entry per CDR3 protein. The sample lists about 47,000 distinct CDR3 sequences; about a tenth were seen once. Sequenced material: PBMCs or a T cell subset sorted from them (not recorded which). The receptors here all came from an adult woman who had mild COVID-19 (a few samples of this study predate the infection). Cell type and time point are not known. Both conserved end residues are part of each CDR3.

>TRBV9|TRBJ2-1
CASSLGEQPPYNEQFF
>TRBV3-1|TRBJ2-3
CASSQAGLLADTQYF
>TRBV5-5|TRBJ2-7
CASSYVGGYEQYF
>TRBV2|TRBJ2-5
CASGKEQETQYF
>TRBV5-1|TRBJ1-4
CASSLSGQGNEKLFF
>TRBV19|TRBJ2-2
CASSVRDPYTGELFF
>TRBV9|TRBJ1-2
CASSPRTQVRGGGYTF
>TRBV30|TRBJ1-3
CASNRGFSGNTIYF
>TRBV7-2|TRBJ2-1
CASSLGQGRNEQFF
>TRBV7-3|TRBJ2-1
CASSLIPTSGNEQFF
>TRBV6-2/TRBV6-3|TRBJ2-1
CASSYSTFGGGGSGYNEQFF
>TRBV6-6|TRBJ2-1
CASSPGRYEQFF
>TRBV6-5|TRBJ1-5
CASSTQQNQPQHF
>TRBV5-1|TRBJ2-5
CASSLAPRTSLETQYF
>TRBV4-3|TRBJ2-5
CASSQETGHGGTQYF
>TRBV20-1|TRBJ2-5
CSASHRVVKETQYF
>TRBV10-3|TRBJ1-1
CAISDPGRGFTEAFF
>TRBV6-1|TRBJ1-5
CASSEREAEPQHF
>TRBV29-1|TRBJ2-3
CSVGGQSTDTQYF
>TRBV12-3/TRBV12-4|TRBJ1-4
CASTQGHANEKLFF
>TRBV20-1|TRBJ2-5
CSAPAGGALSETQYF
>TRBV30|TRBJ1-5
CAWSNSVLQPQHF
>TRBV2|TRBJ2-7
CILGDEQYF
>TRBV12-3/TRBV12-4|TRBJ2-3
CASSRTGVNTDTQYF
>TRBV18|TRBJ2-3
CASSPGLAGGQQTDTQYF
>TRBV20-1|TRBJ1-2
CSAAPTYGGLGYTF
>TRBV15|TRBJ2-7
CATSGDADRVDEQYF
>TRBV30|TRBJ2-3
CAWSKKITDTQYF
>TRBV6-1|TRBJ1-1
CASSHREDSTEAFF
>TRBV6-1|TRBJ2-3
CASSGTSGGADTQYF
>TRBV20-1|TRBJ2-1
CSARYNEQFF
>TRBV4-3|TRBJ2-5
CASSQDRALQETQYF
>TRBV6-5|TRBJ2-7
CASSDRTAPYEQYF
>TRBV28|TRBJ2-7
CASVTRGTGYEQYF
>TRBV7-2|TRBJ2-3
CASSSLAASTDTQYF
>TRBV6-4|TRBJ2-6
CASSDSGGTGANVLTF
>TRBV7-8|TRBJ2-1
CASSPPLGGSYNEQFF
>TRBV6-2/TRBV6-3|TRBJ2-5
CASSSIRRAETQYF
>TRBV7-2|TRBJ2-5
CASSLFWGVGETQYF
>TRBV20-1|TRBJ2-7
CSARVSGGADEQYF
>TRBV7-9|TRBJ2-3
CASARAGGADTQYF
>TRBV19|TRBJ1-6
CASKDRGDSPLHF
>TRBV24-1|TRBJ1-5
CATSDGGQGNQPQHF
>TRBV18|TRBJ1-5
CASSENSNQPQHF
>TRBV12-5|TRBJ1-2
CASGLDTPNYGYTF
>TRBV7-8|TRBJ2-2
CASSLSDRRYTGELFF
>TRBV9|TRBJ2-3
CASSEGPRTDTQYF
>TRBV24-1|TRBJ2-1
CATVAQGANNEQFF
>TRBV20-1|TRBJ2-1
CSARVKEGGGSYNEQFF
>TRBV12-3/TRBV12-4|TRBJ2-1
CASSYYNEQFF
>TRBV25-1|TRBJ2-5
CASSLLRDRGEETQYF
>TRBV12-3/TRBV12-4|TRBJ2-7
CASSLTGTGTYEQYF
>TRBV11-3|TRBJ2-3
CASSPPTREMRDTQYF
>TRBV29-1|TRBJ2-1
CSVAQGWDEQFF
>TRBV6-2/TRBV6-3|TRBJ2-2
CASRLTSGSNTGELFF
>TRBV27|TRBJ2-2
CASSRTSGPGGTGELFF
>TRBV11-2|TRBJ2-2
CASSLIRQDTGELFF
>TRBV6-5|TRBJ2-7
CASSAVGTSIYEQYF
>TRBV5-6|TRBJ1-2
CASSLAPGQGRSFYGYTF